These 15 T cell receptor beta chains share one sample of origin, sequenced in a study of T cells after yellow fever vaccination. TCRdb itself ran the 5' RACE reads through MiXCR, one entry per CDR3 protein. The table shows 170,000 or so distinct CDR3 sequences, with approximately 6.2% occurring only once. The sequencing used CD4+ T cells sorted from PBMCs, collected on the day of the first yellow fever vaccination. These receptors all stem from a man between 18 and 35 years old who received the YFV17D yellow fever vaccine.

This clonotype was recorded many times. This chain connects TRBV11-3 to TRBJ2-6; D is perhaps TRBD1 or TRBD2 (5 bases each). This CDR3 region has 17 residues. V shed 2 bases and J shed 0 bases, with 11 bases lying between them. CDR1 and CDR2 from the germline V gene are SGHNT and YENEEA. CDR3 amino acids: CASSLMGPSSGANVLTF. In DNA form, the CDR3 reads TGTGCCAGCAGCTTAATGGGACCGAGCTCTGGGGCCAACGTCCTGACTTTC.

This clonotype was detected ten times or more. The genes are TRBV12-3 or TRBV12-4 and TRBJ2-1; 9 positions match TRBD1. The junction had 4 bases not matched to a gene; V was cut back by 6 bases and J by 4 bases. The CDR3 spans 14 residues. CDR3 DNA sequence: TGTGCCAGCAGGCGGGACAGGGTTTACAATGAGCAGTTCTTC. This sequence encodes CASRRDRVYNEQFF.

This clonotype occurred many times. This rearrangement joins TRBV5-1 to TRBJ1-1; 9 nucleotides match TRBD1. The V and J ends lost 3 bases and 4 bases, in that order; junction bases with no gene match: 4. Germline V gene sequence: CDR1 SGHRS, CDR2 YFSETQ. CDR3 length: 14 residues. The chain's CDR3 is CASSSEGQGTEAFF. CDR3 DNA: TGCGCCAGCAGCTCGGAGGGACAGGGCACTGAAGCTTTCTTT.

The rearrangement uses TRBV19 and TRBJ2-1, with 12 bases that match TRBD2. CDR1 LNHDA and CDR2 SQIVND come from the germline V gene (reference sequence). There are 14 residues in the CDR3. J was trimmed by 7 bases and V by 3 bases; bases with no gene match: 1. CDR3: CASSILAGGNEQFF. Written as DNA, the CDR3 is TGTGCCAGTAGTATCCTAGCGGGGGGGAATGAGCAGTTCTTC.

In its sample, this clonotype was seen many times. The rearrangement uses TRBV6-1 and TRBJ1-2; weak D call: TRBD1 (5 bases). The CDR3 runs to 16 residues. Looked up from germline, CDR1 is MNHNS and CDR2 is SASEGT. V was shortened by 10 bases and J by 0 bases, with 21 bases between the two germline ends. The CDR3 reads CATKGTAYRTNYGYTF. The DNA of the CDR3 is TGTGCCACCAAGGGGACCGCCTATCGAACTAACTATGGCTACACCTTC.

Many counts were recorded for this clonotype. CDR3 protein: CASSEARGGLGELFF. The CDR3 DNA is TGTGCCAGCAGTGAAGCACGGGGGGGCCTCGGGGAGCTGTTTTTT. The chain uses TRBV2 and TRBJ2-2; 8 positions match TRBD2. The length of the CDR3 is 15 residues. V was clipped by 0 bases and J by 7 bases; unmatched bases: 4. Germline V gives CDR1 SNHLY, CDR2 FYNNEI.

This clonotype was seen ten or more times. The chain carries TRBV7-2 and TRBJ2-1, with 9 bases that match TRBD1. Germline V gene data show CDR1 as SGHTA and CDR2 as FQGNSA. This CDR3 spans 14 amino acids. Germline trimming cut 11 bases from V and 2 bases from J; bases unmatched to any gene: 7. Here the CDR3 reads CASERQGAYNEQFF. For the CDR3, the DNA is TGTGCCTCGGAGAGACAGGGGGCCTACAATGAGCAGTTCTTC.

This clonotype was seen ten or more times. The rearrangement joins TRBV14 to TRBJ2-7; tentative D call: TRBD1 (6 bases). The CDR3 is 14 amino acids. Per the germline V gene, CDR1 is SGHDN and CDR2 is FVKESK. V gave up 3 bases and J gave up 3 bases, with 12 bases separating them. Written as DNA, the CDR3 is TGTGCCAGCAGCCATTCCGGGACAATCTACGAGCAGTACTTC. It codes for CASSHSGTIYEQYF.

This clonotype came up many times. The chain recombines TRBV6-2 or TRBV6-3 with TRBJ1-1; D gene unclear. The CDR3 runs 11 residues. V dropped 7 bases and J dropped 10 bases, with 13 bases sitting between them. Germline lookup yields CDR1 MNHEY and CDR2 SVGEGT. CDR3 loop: CASTSSAGAFF. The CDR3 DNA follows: TGTGCCAGCACCTCATCGGCGGGAGCTTTCTTT.

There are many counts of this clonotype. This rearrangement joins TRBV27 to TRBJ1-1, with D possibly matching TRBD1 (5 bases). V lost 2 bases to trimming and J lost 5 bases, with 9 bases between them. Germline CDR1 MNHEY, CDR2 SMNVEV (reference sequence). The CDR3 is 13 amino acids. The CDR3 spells CASSLQGITEAFF. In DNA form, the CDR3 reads TGTGCCAGCAGTTTACAGGGTATTACTGAAGCTTTCTTT.

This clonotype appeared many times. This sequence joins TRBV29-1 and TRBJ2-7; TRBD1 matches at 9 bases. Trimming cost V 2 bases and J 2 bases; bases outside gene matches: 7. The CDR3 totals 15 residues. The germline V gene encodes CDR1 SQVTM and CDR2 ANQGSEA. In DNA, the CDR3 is TGCAGCGTTGAAAGGACAGGGGCAGGCGCCTACGAGCAGTACTTC. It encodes CSVERTGAGAYEQYF.

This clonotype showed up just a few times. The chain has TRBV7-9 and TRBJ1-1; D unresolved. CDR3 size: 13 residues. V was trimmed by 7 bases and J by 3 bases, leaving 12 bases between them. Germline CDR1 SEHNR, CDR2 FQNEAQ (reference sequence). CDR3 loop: CASTLLLDTEAFF. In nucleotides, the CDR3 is TGTGCCAGCACCCTCCTACTCGACACTGAAGCTTTCTTT.

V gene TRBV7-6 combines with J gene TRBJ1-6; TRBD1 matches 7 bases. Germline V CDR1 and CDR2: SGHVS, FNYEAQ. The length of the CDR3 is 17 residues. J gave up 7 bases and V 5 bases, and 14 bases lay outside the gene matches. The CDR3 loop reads CASSPRQGTVRNSPLHF. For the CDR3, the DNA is TGTGCCAGCAGCCCCCGACAGGGTACAGTAAGAAATTCACCCCTCCACTTT. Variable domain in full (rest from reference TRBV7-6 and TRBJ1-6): GAGVSQSPRYKVTKRGQDVALRCDPISGHVSLYWYRQALGQGPEFLTYFNYEAQQDKSGLPNDRFSAERPEGSISTLTIQRTEQRDSAMYRCASSPRQGTVRNSPLHFGNGTRLTVT.

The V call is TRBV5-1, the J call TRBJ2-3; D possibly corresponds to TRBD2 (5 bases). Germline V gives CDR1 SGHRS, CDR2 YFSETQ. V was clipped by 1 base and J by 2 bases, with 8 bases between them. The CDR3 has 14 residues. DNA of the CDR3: TGCGCCAGCAGCTTGATCGGGGTCACAGATACGCAGTATTTT. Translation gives CASSLIGVTDTQYF.

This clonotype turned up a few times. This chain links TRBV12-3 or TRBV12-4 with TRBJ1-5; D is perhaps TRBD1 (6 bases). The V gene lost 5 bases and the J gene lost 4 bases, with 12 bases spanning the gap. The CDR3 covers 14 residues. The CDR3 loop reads CASSPLDRNQPQHF. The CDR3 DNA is TGTGCCAGCAGTCCCCTTGACAGGAATCAGCCCCAGCATTTT.